This T cell receptor beta chain emerged from a study of shared clonotypes between healthy human individuals (dated by TCRdb to about 2020). For the wider study: Two women and three men aged 18 to 49 years were included in the cohort. For each donor, CD4 naive and CD4 memory were each run on three plates, CD8 naive on two plates, and CD8 memory on one plate. To estimate repertoire size and how much clonotype sharing occurs between individuals, the study deeply sequenced the blood TCR repertoires of five or six healthy adults. To increase sequencing depth and limit assay-specific biases, different laboratories used diverse techniques to prepare libraries and sequence TCR repertoires. Each donor's leukapheresis produced roughly between roughly 0.85 and 10 billion PBMCs. Study-wide conclusions, independent of this receptor: Based on pairwise subsampling, the degree of clonotype sharing among donors was expected to be affected by sequencing depth. Compared with non-shared clonotypes, clonotypes shared by all four sorted-subset donors had higher generation probabilities. Larger estimated clonotype richness was generally found for naive subsets than for memory subsets. Sampling was restricted to blood, and TCR repertoires in tissue are likely to differ from TCR repertoires in blood. About 4.5% of naive CD4, 3% to 4% of naive CD8, about 2.4% of memory CD4, and 0.4% of memory CD8 clonotypes were shared across a few donors. Even with the large sequencing depth, rarefaction of the sorted-subset datasets indicated that sequencing was incomplete. Because the study included only a small number of donors, the genetic and exposure-history diversity represented was limited.

The CDR3 contains 11 residues, cysteine and phenylalanine counted. CDR3 DNA is the only sequence kept; it has 33 bases, read in frame from the first base. Via the germline V gene, CDR1 is MNHEY and CDR2 SVGAGI. The trim is 7 bases for V and 0 bases for J, with a gap of 2 bases between the germline ends. Turning to this clone: Its antigen remains unidentified. Nothing much larger sits one base from this clone, and base qualities are not available.

Using the deep immunoSEQ assay, multiplex PCR amplified TCR CDR3 regions from genomic DNA. Extracted genomic DNA from each cell subset was distributed evenly across all wells of several immunoSEQ 96-well plates, and each plate was treated as a replicate. For sorted subsets, each replicate PCR was loaded with 200 ng genomic DNA, equivalent to 30,000 or so T cell genomes. Purified libraries were measured with a Qubit 3.0 fluorometer, size-checked on a Bioanalyzer 2100, and measured again with the KAPA Library Quantification kit. Each immunoSEQ 96-well plate was sequenced on its own single-read 150-cycle Illumina NextSeq 550 flow cell. The study's processing was this. Because the immunoSEQ output held only junctional sequences and lacked quality scores, the filtering could not match the filtering applied to full-length reads. To assign V/J genes and CDR3, sequences were annotated against IMGT germline references using PyIR, a Python wrapper for IgBLAST v1.9. Reads with weak V/J assignments (E-value above 1e-6), missing CDR3, stop codons, out-of-frame junctions, or ambiguous translated residues were removed. V3J clonotypes were defined as sequences sharing the same inferred V gene, J gene, and CDR3 amino acid sequence. Percentage overlap between repertoires was calculated by dividing the number of shared unique clonotypes by the size of the smaller repertoire. RTK rarefaction, the Chao1 estimator, and Recon v2.1 estimates of unobserved clonotypes were used to assess repertoire richness. For all TCRbeta clonotypes obtained by the gDNA method from a handful of donors, generation probabilities were computed with OLGA. In TCRdb, the immuneACCESS table is reduced to in-frame sequences with V and J assigned. These tables do not hold every clone; where another copy was compared, an unresolved V gene accounts for under half, and the others remain unexplained. The V and J calls and the clone size are those of that table, but D and trimming were determined from the DNA. In all, the sample holds about 580,000 clones, and 95% to 98% of those were seen once. Of the sample, less than 0.35% is held by the ten largest clones.

CD8 naive samples were obtained by positive selection for CCR7 among CD45RO-negative cells, yielding a CD45RA+CCR7+ population from which TemRA cells were excluded. Healthy HIV-negative adults with no recently reported acute infections or vaccinations were included as donors. Every donor was a Caucasian adult residing in Nashville, Tennessee, USA. Blood was obtained by leukapheresis, after which PBMCs were separated by Ficoll-Histopaque density gradient centrifugation and cryopreserved in liquid nitrogen vapor phase. Purity and quantity of every magnetically sorted T cell population were checked by analytical flow cytometry. Genomic DNA was isolated from each sorted fraction and quantified by UV absorbance on a Nanodrop 2000c.

This receptor was obtained from a man aged 25-45 years in good health. Specimen: naive CD8+ T cells sorted from blood. The label giving this sample's cell subset or site can be read as: CD45RA+CCR7+. The V and J genes are TRBV6-5 and TRBJ2-3; the D gene is unclear. CDR3 reads: CASTSTDTQYF. The nucleotide sequence reads as follows: TGTGCCAGCACGAGCACAGATACGCAGTATTTT.